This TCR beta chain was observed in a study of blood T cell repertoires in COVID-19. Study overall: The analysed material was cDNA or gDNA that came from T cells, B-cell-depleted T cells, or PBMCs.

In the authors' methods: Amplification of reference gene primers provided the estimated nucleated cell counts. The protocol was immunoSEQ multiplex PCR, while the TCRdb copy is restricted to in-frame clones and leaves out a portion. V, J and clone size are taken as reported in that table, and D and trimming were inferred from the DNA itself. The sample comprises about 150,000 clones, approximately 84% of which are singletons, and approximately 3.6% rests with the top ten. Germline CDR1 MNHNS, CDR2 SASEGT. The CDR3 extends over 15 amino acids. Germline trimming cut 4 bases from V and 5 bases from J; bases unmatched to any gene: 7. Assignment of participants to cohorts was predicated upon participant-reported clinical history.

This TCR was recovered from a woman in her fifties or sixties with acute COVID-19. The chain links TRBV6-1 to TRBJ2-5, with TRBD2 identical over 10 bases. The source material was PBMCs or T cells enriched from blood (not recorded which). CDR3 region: CASSGASGSAETQYF. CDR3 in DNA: TGTGCCAGCAGTGGAGCTAGCGGGAGCGCCGAGACCCAGTACTTC.